The table lists the clone carrying this TCR beta chain with many counts. As yet, its antigen is unknown. In the library, individual cDNA molecules carried attached unique molecular identifiers. Each CDR3 protein gets one entry after TCRdb re-called the 5' RACE reads with MiXCR. The table records about 44,000 distinct CDR3 sequences, approximately 6.1% of them present only once. This entry belongs to a study of early T cells in non-severe SARS-CoV-2 infection. Study-level information: The authors sequenced bulk RNA from unsorted whole blood, leaving chains unpaired. Study results and caveats: Anti-spike CD8 specificities were favored by VDJdb matching, whose results missed private and CD4 specificities.

Trimming shortened V by 7 bases and J by 7 bases, and 17 bases separated the two germline ends. CDR3 size: 14 residues. The germline V gene encodes CDR1 MDHEN and CDR2 SYDVKM. This chain connects TRBV28 to TRBJ1-5, with D possibly TRBD1 on 5 matching bases. The receptor was isolated from an adult who was a healthcare worker with PCR-confirmed SARS-CoV-2 infection or an uninfected control (not recorded which). The sequencing input was whole blood. The CDR3 DNA reads TGTGCCAGCATTCCGGGACGCTCGCGACAGCCCCAGCATTTT. Translating gives CASIPGRSRQPQHF.